The 10 T cell receptor beta chains reported below all come from one sample, sequenced in a study of cytomegalovirus exposure and HLA in healthy donors. PCR amplification relied on 60 Vbeta primers (plus 13 Jbeta primers). TCRdb's copy holds only in-frame clones and misses some; the assay was immunoSEQ multiplex PCR. Seen here are about 190,000 clones, around 75% observed once, and the top ten hold less than 2%. Material: PBMCs. These receptors were taken from a woman aged 30 to 39 in good health and CMV-seronegative.

There are a few counts of this clone. The chain combines TRBV7-2 with TRBJ1-1, with D possibly TRBD1 on 5 matching bases. V lost 4 bases and J 0 bases, leaving 9 bases between the germline ends. The CDR3 runs to 14 residues. Germline V CDR1 and CDR2: SGHTA, FQGNSA. The CDR3 sequence is CASSSLDMNTEAFF. The DNA for the CDR3 is TGTGCCAGCAGCTCCCTGGACATGAACACTGAAGCTTTCTTT.

This sequence joins TRBV5-1 and TRBJ1-1, with D uncertain. CDR3 length: 11 amino acids. Per germline, CDR1 SGHRS and CDR2 YFSETQ. V lost 4 bases to trimming and J lost 3 bases, with 4 bases between them. As DNA, the CDR3 is TGCGCCAGCAGCGTCGACACTGAAGCTTTCTTT. It codes for CASSVDTEAFF.

V gene TRBV4-3 combines with J gene TRBJ1-1, with TRBD1 matching 10 bases. Germline lookup yields CDR1 LGHNA and CDR2 YSLEER. Losses at the gene ends were 5 bases for V and 7 bases for J; bases not matched to a gene: 7. The CDR3 spans 14 residues. CDR3 nucleotides: TGCGCCAGCAGCACCGGGACAGGGGCCCTTGAAGCTTTCTTT. Protein sequence: CASSTGTGALEAFF.

The V call is TRBV29-1, the J call TRBJ1-1; D might be TRBD1 (5 bases). With 6 bases removed from V and 1 base from J, the gap between germline ends came to 15 bases. This CDR3 has 14 amino acids. Germline loops: CDR1 SQVTM, CDR2 ANQGSEA. In DNA, the CDR3 is TGCAGCGTCGAGGGAGGGGCGGAGAACACTGAAGCTTTCTTT. Its protein product is CSVEGGAENTEAFF. Full variable domain (rest looked up from reference TRBV29-1 and TRBJ1-1): SAVISQKPSRDICQRGTSLTIQCQVDSQVTMMFWYRQQPGQSLTLIATANQGSEATYESGFVIDKFPISRPNLTFSTLTVSNMSPEDSSIYLCSVEGGAENTEAFFGQGTRLTVV.

This clone has only one observation. The rearrangement uses TRBV7-6 and TRBJ1-1; unclear D gene. The CDR3 consists of 14 residues. Germline V gene lookup returns CDR1 SGHVS and CDR2 FNYEAQ. V lost 2 bases, J lost 1 base, and 8 bases lay in between. The CDR3 DNA follows: TGTGCCAGCAGCTTATTGGAGGGGAACACTGAAGCTTTCTTT. It encodes CASSLLEGNTEAFF.

This clone has just one count. The rearrangement links TRBV19 to TRBJ2-1, with D possibly being TRBD2 (7 bases). The V gene lost 7 bases and the J gene lost 8 bases, with 15 bases spanning the gap. This CDR3 has 13 amino acids. The germline V gene has CDR1 LNHDA and CDR2 SQIVND (reference sequence). CDR3 nucleotide sequence: TGTGCCAGTACGATCGGGGGGCGGGATGAGCAGTTCTTC. Amino acid sequence: CASTIGGRDEQFF.

The CDR3 DNA sequence: TGCGCCAGCAGCTCCTCCGGGGTCTCCTACGAGCAGTACTTC. It translates to CASSSSGVSYEQYF. The chain links TRBV5-1 to TRBJ2-7; D possibly corresponds to TRBD2 (5 bases). Germline V gene data show CDR1 as SGHRS and CDR2 as YFSETQ. This CDR3 has 14 amino acids. Deletions cut 3 bases from V and 0 bases from J, with 10 bases between.

CDR3 region: CASAREGQGGRQYF. CDR3 bases: TGTGCCAGTGCCCGCGAGGGACAGGGAGGTCGGCAGTACTTC. The chain couples TRBV19 to TRBJ2-7; TRBD1 matches at 9 bases. The CDR3 contains 14 residues. Germline V gene sequence: CDR1 LNHDA, CDR2 SQIVND (reference sequence). J lost 9 bases, V lost 8 bases, and 14 bases had no gene match.

The V gene is TRBV5-4, the J gene TRBJ2-7; TRBD1 matches at 8 bases. CDR3 length: 12 amino acids. From germline, CDR1 is SGHNT and CDR2 YYREEE (reference sequence). Trimming at V came to 4 bases and at J to 10 bases, leaving 7 bases not matched to a gene. CDR3 nucleotides: TGTGCCAGCAGCGACCGGGACAGGAATCAGTACTTC. Protein product: CASSDRDRNQYF.

Only one count was recorded for this clone. This chain joins TRBV5-1 and TRBJ2-5; TRBD2 matches at 10 bases. The germline gives CDR1 SGHRS, CDR2 YFSETQ. CDR3 length: 16 residues. The junction had 7 bases not matched to a gene; V was cut back by 4 bases and J by 1 base. This chain's CDR3 is CASSMGVAGGQETQYF. The CDR3, as DNA: TGCGCCAGCAGCATGGGGGTAGCGGGGGGCCAAGAGACCCAGTACTTC. Supplemented by reference TRBV5-1 and TRBJ2-5, the full variable domain reads KAGVTQTPRYLIKTRGQQVTLSCSPISGHRSVSWYQQTPGQGLQFLFEYFSETQRNKGNFPGRFSGRQFSNSRSEMNVSTLELGDSALYLCASSMGVAGGQETQYFGPGTRLLVL.